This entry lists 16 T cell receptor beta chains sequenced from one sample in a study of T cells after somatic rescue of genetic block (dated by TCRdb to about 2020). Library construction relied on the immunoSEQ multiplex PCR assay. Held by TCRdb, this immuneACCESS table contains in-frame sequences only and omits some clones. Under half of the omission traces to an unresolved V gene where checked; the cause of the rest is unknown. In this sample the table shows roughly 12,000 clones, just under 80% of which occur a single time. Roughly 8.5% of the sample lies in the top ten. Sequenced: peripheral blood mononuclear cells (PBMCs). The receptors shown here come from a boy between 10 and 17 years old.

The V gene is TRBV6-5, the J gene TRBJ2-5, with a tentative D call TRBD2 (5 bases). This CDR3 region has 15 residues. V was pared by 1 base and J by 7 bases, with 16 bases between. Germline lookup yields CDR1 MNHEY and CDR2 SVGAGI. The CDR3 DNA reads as TGTGCCAGCAGTTACTTCAGCGGTCTCATTGCGACCCAGTACTTC. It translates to CASSYFSGLIATQYF.

Written as DNA, the CDR3 is TGTGCCAGCAGGTGGCCGGCTAGCGGGGAGGAGACCCAGTACTTC. It yields the protein CASRWPASGEETQYF. The chain links TRBV6-1 to TRBJ2-5, with 9 bases identical to TRBD2. The CDR3 totals 15 residues. Germline-derived CDR1 and CDR2 are MNHNS and SASEGT. The J segment lost 5 bases and the V segment lost 6 bases, leaving 10 bases of the junction unmatched.

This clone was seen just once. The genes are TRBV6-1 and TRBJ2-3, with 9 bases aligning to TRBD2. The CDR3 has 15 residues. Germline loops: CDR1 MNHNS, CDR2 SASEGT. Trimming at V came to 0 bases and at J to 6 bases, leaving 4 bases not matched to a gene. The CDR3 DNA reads TGTGCCAGCAGTGAAGCGTTAGCGGGGGCGGATACGCAGTATTTT. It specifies CASSEALAGADTQYF.

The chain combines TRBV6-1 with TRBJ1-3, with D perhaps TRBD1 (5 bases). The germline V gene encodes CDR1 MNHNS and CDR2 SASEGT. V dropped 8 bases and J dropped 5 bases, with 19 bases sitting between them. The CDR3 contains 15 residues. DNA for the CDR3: TGTGCCAGCGGGTCGGGACTGAACCTACGAAACACCATATATTTT. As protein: CASGSGLNLRNTIYF.

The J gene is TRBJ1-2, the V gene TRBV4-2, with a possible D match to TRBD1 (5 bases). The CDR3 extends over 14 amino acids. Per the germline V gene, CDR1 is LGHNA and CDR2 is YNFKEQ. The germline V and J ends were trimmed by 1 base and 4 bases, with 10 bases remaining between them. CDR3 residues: CASSQGGRSYGYTF. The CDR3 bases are TGTGCCAGCAGCCAAGGGGGACGATCCTATGGCTACACCTTC.

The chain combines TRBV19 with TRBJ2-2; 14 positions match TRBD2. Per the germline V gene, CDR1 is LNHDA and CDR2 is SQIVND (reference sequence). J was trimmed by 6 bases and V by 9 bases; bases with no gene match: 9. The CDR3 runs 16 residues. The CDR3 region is CASSRLAGGVAGELFF. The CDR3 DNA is TGTGCCAGCTCCCGACTAGCGGGAGGGGTGGCCGGGGAGCTGTTTTTT.

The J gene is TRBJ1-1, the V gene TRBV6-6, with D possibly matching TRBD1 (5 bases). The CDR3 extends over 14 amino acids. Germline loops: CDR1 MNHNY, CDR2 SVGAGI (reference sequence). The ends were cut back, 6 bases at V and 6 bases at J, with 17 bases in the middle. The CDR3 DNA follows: TGTGCCAGCAGAACCGGACAAACTGGCGCTGAAGCTTTCTTT. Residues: CASRTGQTGAEAFF.

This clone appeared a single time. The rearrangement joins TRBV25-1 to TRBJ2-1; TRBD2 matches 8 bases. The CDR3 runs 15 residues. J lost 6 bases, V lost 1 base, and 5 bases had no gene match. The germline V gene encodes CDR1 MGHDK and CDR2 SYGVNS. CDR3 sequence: CASSESAGAGNEQFF. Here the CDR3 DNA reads TGTGCCAGCAGTGAATCAGCGGGAGCCGGCAATGAGCAGTTCTTC.

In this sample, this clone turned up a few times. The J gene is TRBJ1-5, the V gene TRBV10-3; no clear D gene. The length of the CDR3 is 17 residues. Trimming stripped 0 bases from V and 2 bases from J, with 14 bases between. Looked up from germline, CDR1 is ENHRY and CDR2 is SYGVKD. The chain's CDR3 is CAISESIELLGNQPQHF. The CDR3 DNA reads TGTGCCATCAGTGAGTCGATCGAGCTCCTAGGCAATCAGCCCCAGCATTTT.

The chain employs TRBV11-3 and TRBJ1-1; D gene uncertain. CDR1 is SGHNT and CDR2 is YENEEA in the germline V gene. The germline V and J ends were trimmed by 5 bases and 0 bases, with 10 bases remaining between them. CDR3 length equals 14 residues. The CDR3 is CASSPKTVNTEAFF. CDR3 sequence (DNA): TGTGCCAGCAGCCCCAAGACCGTGAACACTGAAGCTTTCTTT. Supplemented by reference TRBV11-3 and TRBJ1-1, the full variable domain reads EAGVVQSPRYKIIEKKQPVAFWCNPISGHNTLYWYLQNLGQGPELLIRYENEEAVDDSQLPKDRFSAERLKGVDSTLKIQPAELGDSAVYLCASSPKTVNTEAFFGQGTRLTVV.

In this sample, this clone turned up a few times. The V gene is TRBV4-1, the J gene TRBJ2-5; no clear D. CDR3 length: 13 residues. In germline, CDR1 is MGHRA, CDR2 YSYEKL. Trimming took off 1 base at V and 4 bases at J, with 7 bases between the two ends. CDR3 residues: CASSQVMIETQYF. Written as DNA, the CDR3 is TGCGCCAGCAGCCAAGTGATGATAGAGACCCAGTACTTC.

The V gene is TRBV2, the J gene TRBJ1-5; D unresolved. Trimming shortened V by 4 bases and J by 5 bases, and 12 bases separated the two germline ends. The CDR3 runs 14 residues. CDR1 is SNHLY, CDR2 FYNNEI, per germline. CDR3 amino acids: CASSVHGPDQPQHF. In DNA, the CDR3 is TGTGCCAGCAGTGTTCATGGGCCGGATCAGCCCCAGCATTTT.

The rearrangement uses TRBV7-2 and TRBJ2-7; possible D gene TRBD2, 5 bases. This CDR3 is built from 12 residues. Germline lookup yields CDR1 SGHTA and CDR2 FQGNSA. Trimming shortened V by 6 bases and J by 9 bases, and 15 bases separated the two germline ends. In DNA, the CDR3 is TGTGCCAGCAGTTATAGACTACAACTGCAGTACTTC. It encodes CASSYRLQLQYF.

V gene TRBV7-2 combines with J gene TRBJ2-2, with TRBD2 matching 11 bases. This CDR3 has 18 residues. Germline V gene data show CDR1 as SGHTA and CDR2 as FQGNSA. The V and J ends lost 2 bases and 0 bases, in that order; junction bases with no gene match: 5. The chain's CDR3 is CASSLFGSGGANTGELFF. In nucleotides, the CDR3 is TGTGCCAGCAGCTTATTTGGTAGCGGGGGGGCGAACACCGGGGAGCTGTTTTTT.

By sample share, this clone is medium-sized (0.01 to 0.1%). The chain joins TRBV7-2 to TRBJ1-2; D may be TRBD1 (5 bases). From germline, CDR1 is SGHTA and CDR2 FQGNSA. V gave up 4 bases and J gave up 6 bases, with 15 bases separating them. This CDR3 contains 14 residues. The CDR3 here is CASSSSTQGHGYTF. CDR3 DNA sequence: TGTGCCAGCAGCTCATCGACTCAGGGACATGGCTACACCTTC.

CDR3 loop: CASSFGSSVSGNTIYF. In DNA, the CDR3 is TGTGCCAGCAGTTTCGGGAGTAGCGTCTCTGGAAACACCATATATTTT. The chain is built from TRBV28 and TRBJ1-3; D is ambiguous. With 3 bases removed from V and 0 bases from J, the gap between germline ends came to 12 bases. Germline CDR1 and CDR2: MDHEN and SYDVKM. CDR3 length: 16 residues.